The rows below give T cell receptor beta chains drawn from one sample of a study of beta chain features in type 1 diabetes. The repertoire was sequenced with immunoSEQ multiplex PCR; TCRdb's copy has only in-frame clones and lacks some. The sample holds roughly 250,000 clones, over 65% seen once. The source material was naive CD4+ T cells from blood. The receptors stem from a young man in good health. Each CDR3 is given with its conserved first and last residue. A D gene is named only where the DNA matches it firmly. The size entry is marked missing in some rows and otherwise reads once, few, many or a size class.

>15|TRBV7-9|-|TRBD1|TRBJ2-4
TGTGCCAGCAGCTTACAGGGGGCTGTCAAAAACATTCAGTACTTC
CASSLQGAVKNIQYF
>12|TRBV30|-|-|TRBJ2-7
TGTGCCTGGAGTGTCCAGGGCTACGAGCAGTACTTC
CAWSVQGYEQYF
>12|TRBV29-1|few|-|TRBJ2-5
TGCAGCGTTATAGGCTATCAAGAGACCCAGTACTTC
CSVIGYQETQYF
>11|TRBV7-2|-|-|TRBJ2-3
TGTGCCAGCAGCTTAGTTTTAGCGCAGTATTTT
CASSLVLAQYF
>14|TRBV9|-|-|TRBJ1-1
TGTGCCAGCAGCGTAGCTGGGGTGAACACTGAAGCTTTCTTT
CASSVAGVNTEAFF
>18|TRBV4-1|-|-|TRBJ2-2
TGCGCCAGCAGGCAAATGCTACAGGGCGGTCCGAACACCGGGGAGCTGTTTTTT
CASRQMLQGGPNTGELFF
>11|TRBV20-1|-|-|TRBJ2-5
TGCAGTGTGGGCGGGATGGAGACCCAGTACTTC
CSVGGMETQYF
>14|TRBV7-9|-|TRBD1|TRBJ1-3
TGTGCCAGCAGCCCTCAGGGGGGCGGAAACACCATATATTTT
CASSPQGGGNTIYF
>15|TRBV5-1|-|TRBD2|TRBJ2-5
TGCGCCAGCAGCTCCCAGACTAGCGGGGGAGAGACCCAGTACTTC
CASSSQTSGGETQYF
>15|TRBV9|-|-|TRBJ2-5
TGTGCCAGCAGCGAGACCACCCGACCCCTGGAGACCCAGTACTTC
CASSETTRPLETQYF
>13|TRBV18|-|-|TRBJ2-5
TGTGCCAGCTCACGGGACCTTGGGGAGACCCAGTACTTC
CASSRDLGETQYF
>15|TRBV4-1|-|TRBD2|TRBJ2-1
TGCGCCAGCAGCCAACTTGGACTAGCAGTGAATGAGCAGTTCTTC
CASSQLGLAVNEQFF
>15|TRBV7-2|-|-|TRBJ2-7
TGTGCCAGCAGCTTAGACAGGACCTACTCCTACGAGCAGTACTTC
CASSLDRTYSYEQYF
>13|TRBV10-3|few|TRBD2|TRBJ2-3
TGTGCCAAGAGCGGGAGCAGCACAGATACGCAGTATTTT
CAKSGSSTDTQYF
>10|TRBV20-1|once|TRBD1|TRBJ1-2
TGCAGTGCTTACAGGGGTGGCTACACCTTC
CSAYRGGYTF
>16|TRBV7-2|-|TRBD2|TRBJ2-1
TGTGCCAGCAGACTACAACCGGGACTAGCGGACAATGAGCAGTTCTTC
CASRLQPGLADNEQFF
>12|TRBV5-1|few|-|TRBJ2-1
TGCGCCAGCAGCTTGCTAGGGGGTGAGCAGTTCTTC
CASSLLGGEQFF
>12|TRBV7-2|-|-|TRBJ2-3
TGTGCCAGCAGCTTAGTAGCGGATACGCAGTATTTT
CASSLVADTQYF
>8|TRBV7-9|-|-|TRBJ2-1
TGTGCCAGCACCTCGCAGTTCTTC
CASTSQFF
>16|TRBV28|-|TRBD1|TRBJ2-6
TGTGCCAGCAGGGGGACAGGCCACCCTGGGGCCAACGTCCTGACTTTC
CASRGTGHPGANVLTF
>13|TRBV30|once|-|TRBJ1-5
TGTGCCTGGAGTGTACATGAGGGACAGCCCCAGCATTTT
CAWSVHEGQPQHF
>14|TRBV19|-|TRBD2|TRBJ2-1
TGTGCCTCCCTAAGCGGGAGGCTTGGTAATGAGCAGTTCTTC
CASLSGRLGNEQFF
>13|TRBV30|-|-|TRBJ1-2
TGTGCCTGGAGTGGGGACGGCCCGGCTAGCTACACCTTC
CAWSGDGPASYTF
>15|TRBV27|-|-|TRBJ2-4
TGTGCCAGCAGTTCTCCCGGGGTAGCCAAAAACATTCAGTACTTC
CASSSPGVAKNIQYF
>11|TRBV29-1|-|TRBD1|TRBJ1-2
TGCAGCGTGGCCGGGACAGTGGGCTACACCTTC
CSVAGTVGYTF
>12|TRBV1|-|-|TRBJ2-3
TGCACCAGCAGGACAGGGACAGATACGCAGTATTTT
CTSRTGTDTQYF
>14|TRBV7-2|-|TRBD2|TRBJ2-1
TGTGCCAGCAGTCCCCTGACTAGCGGGGGGGAGCAGTTCTTC
CASSPLTSGGEQFF
>13|TRBV18|-|-|TRBJ2-5
TGTGCCAGCTCACCGGGGGTCCAAGAGACCCAGTACTTC
CASSPGVQETQYF
>16|TRBV15|-|TRBD2|TRBJ2-4
TGTGCCACCAGCAGGCCCACGGGAGGGGAAAAGGACATTCAGTACTTC
CATSRPTGGEKDIQYF
>16|TRBV19|-|-|TRBJ1-2
TGTGCCAGTAGCCCGAACATCGGGCTGACTAACTATGGCTACACCTTC
CASSPNIGLTNYGYTF
>11|TRBV29-1|-|-|TRBJ2-1
TGCAGCGGCGGGACCCACGATGAGCAGTTCTTC
CSGGTHDEQFF
>14|TRBV6-5|-|-|TRBJ1-3
TGTGCCAGCAGCGGACTTCTCTCTGGAAACACCATATATTTT
CASSGLLSGNTIYF
>11|TRBV20-1|-|-|TRBJ1-5
TGCAGTGCTAGAGCAGATCAGCCCCAGCATTTT
CSARADQPQHF